A selection of T cell receptor beta chains follows, all from one sample in a study of early T cells in non-severe SARS-CoV-2 infection. In TCRdb, the 5' RACE reads were re-called with MiXCR into one record per CDR3 protein. Of more than 35,000 distinct CDR3 sequences listed, 4.6% are singletons. Sequencing was done on a sample of whole blood. These receptors all come from an adult who was a healthcare worker with PCR-confirmed SARS-CoV-2 infection or an uninfected control (not recorded which). CDR3s leave out the opening cysteine and the closing phenylalanine or tryptophan. Each record gives: V gene, CDR3 protein.

V: TRBV20-1
CDR3: SANDKGWDTEAF

V: TRBV15
CDR3: ATSRAKLTDTQY

V: TRBV7-2
CDR3: ASSEHPGLRADTQY

V: TRBV7-8
CDR3: ASSPRSVQGNEQF

V: TRBV29-1
CDR3: SVEGPEAF

V: TRBV21-1
CDR3: ASTLGGVEGNTEAF

V: TRBV3-1
CDR3: ASSQVPEEEAF

V: TRBV6-2/TRBV6-3
CDR3: ASSYETGTEAF

V: TRBV3-1
CDR3: ASSQDSSGSGEQF

V: TRBV30
CDR3: AWSRGPRDYEQY

V: TRBV12-3/TRBV12-4
CDR3: ASSFDRSGELF

V: TRBV18
CDR3: ASSPTRGTQETQY

V: TRBV4-1
CDR3: ASSQGLWGQGTQY

V: TRBV7-7
CDR3: ASSHTGYFSGNTIY

V: TRBV3-1
CDR3: ASSQGQAPYGYT

V: TRBV7-3
CDR3: ASSVQGVLGDEQF

V: TRBV6-4
CDR3: ASRVERRLARPQETQY